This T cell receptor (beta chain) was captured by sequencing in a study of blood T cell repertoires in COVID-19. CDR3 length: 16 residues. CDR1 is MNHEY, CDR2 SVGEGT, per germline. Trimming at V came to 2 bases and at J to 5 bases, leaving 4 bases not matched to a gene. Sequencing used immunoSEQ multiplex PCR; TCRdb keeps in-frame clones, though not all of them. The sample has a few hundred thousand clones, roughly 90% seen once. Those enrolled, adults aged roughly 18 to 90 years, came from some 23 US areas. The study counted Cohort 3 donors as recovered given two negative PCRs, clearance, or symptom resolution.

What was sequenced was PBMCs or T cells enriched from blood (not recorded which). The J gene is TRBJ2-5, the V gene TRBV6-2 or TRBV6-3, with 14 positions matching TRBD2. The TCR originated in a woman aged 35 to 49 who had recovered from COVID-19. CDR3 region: CASSYGTSGSWETQYF. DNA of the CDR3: TGTGCCAGCAGTTACGGGACTAGCGGGAGTTGGGAGACCCAGTACTTC.